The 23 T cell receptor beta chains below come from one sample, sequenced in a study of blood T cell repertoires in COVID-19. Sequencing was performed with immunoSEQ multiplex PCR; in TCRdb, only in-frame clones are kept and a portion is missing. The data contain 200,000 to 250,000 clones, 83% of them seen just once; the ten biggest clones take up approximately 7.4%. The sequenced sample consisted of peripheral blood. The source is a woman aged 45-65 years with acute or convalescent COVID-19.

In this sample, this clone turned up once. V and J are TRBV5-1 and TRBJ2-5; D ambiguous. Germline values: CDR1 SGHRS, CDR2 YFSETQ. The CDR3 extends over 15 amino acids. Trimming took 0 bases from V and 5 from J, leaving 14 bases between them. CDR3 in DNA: TGCGCCAGCAGCTTGGCCATGGGCAGGCACGAGACCCAGTACTTC. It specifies CASSLAMGRHETQYF.

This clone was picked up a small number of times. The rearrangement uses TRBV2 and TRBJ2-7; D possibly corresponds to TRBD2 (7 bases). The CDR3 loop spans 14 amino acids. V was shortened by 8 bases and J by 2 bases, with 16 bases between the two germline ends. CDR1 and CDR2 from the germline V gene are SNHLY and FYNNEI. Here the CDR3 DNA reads TGTGCCAGCGCTCGGGAGGACAGAGCCTACGAGCAGTACTTC. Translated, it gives CASAREDRAYEQYF.

CDR3 nucleotides: TGTGCCAGCCACCTCGGGGATACGCAGTATTTT. This gives the protein CASHLGDTQYF. The V call is TRBV6-5, the J call TRBJ2-3; no definite D call. With 8 bases removed from V and 6 bases from J, the gap between germline ends came to 9 bases. Germline lookup yields CDR1 MNHEY and CDR2 SVGAGI. The CDR3 covers 11 residues.

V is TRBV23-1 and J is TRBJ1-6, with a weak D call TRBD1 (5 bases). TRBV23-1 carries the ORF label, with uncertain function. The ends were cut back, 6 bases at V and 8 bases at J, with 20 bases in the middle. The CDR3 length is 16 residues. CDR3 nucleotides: TGCGCCAGCAGGGCGATGGGGCAGGGATTTTATTCACCCCTCCACTTT. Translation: CASRAMGQGFYSPLHF.

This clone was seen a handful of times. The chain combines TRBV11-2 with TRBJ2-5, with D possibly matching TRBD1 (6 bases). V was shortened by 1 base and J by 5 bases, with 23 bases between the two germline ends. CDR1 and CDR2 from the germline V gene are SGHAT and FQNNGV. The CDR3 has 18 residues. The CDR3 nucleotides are TGTGCCAGCAGCTTAGGGATCGGACCGACAAGGGGGATGGAGACCCAGTACTTC. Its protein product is CASSLGIGPTRGMETQYF.

The CDR3 protein is CASSYDGGAYGYTF. CDR3 nucleotides: TGTGCCAGCAGTTACGATGGTGGGGCCTATGGCTACACCTTC. The genes are TRBV6-2 or TRBV6-3 and TRBJ1-2, with a possible D match to TRBD1 (5 bases). V was shortened by 2 bases and J by 4 bases, with 11 bases between the two germline ends. CDR1 and CDR2 (germline): MNHEY, SVGEGT. The CDR3 consists of 14 residues.

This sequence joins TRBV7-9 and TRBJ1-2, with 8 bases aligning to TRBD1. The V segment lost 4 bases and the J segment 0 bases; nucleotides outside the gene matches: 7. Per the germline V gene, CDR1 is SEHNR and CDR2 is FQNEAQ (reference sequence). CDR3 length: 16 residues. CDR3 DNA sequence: TGTGCCAGCAGCTCCCGGACAGGGAGCGCTAACTATGGCTACACCTTC. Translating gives CASSSRTGSANYGYTF.

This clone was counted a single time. The chain's CDR3 is CASSEALRREQYF. In DNA, the CDR3 is TGTGCCAGCAGTGAAGCCCTCCGGCGGGAGCAGTACTTC. The chain employs TRBV6-1 and TRBJ2-7; D is ambiguous. CDR1 and CDR2 (germline): MNHNS, SASEGT. V lost 0 bases to trimming and J lost 7 bases, with 10 bases between them. The CDR3 runs 13 residues.

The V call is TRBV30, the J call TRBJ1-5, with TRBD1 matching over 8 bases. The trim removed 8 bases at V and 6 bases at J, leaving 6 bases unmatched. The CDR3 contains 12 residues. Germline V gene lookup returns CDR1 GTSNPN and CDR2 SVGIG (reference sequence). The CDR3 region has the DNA TGTGCCGCCGACAGGGGCGGTCAGCCCCAGCATTTT. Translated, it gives CAADRGGQPQHF.

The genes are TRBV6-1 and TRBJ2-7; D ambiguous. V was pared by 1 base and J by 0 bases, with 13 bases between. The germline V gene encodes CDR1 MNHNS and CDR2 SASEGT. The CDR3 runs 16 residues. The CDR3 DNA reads TGTGCCAGCAGTGAAGGCCTCATAAGAGCCTCCTACGAGCAGTACTTC. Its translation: CASSEGLIRASYEQYF.

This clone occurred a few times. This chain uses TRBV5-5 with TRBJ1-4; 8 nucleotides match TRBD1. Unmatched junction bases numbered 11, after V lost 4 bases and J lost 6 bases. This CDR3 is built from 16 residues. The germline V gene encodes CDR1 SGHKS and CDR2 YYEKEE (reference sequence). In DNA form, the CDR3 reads TGTGCCAGCAGCCGGCGGGTACAGGGACAGGATGAAAAACTGTTTTTT. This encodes CASSRRVQGQDEKLFF.

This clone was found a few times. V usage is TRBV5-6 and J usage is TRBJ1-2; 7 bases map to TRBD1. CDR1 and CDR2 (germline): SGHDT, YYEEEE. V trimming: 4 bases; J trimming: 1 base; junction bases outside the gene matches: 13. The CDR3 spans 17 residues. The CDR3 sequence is CASSQDPGTAINYGYTF. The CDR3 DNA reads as TGTGCCAGCAGCCAAGATCCCGGGACAGCGATTAACTATGGCTACACCTTC. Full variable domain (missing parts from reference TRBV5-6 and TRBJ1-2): DAGVTQSPTHLIKTRGQQVTLRCSPKSGHDTVSWYQQALGQGPQFIFQYYEEEERQRGNFPDRFSGHQFPNYSSELNVNALLLGDSALYLCASSQDPGTAINYGYTFGSGTRLTVV.

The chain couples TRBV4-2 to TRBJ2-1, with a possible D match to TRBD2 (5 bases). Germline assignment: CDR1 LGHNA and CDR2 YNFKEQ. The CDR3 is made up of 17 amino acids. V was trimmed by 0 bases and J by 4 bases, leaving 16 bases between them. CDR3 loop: CASSQDSPGSFYNEQFF. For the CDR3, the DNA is TGTGCCAGCAGCCAAGACTCCCCGGGGTCCTTTTACAATGAGCAGTTCTTC.

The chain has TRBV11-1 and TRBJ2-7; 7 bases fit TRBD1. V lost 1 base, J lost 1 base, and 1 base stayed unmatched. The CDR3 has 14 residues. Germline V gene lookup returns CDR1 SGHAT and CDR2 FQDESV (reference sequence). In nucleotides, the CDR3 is TGTGCCAGCAGCTTAGACAGGGGATCCTACGAGCAGTACTTC. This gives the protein CASSLDRGSYEQYF.

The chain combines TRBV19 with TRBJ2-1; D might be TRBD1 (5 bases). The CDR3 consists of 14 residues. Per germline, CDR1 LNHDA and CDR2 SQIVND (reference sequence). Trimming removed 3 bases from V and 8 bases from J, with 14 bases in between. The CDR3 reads CASSINTGDYEQFF. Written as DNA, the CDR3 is TGTGCCAGTAGTATCAACACAGGTGATTATGAGCAGTTCTTC. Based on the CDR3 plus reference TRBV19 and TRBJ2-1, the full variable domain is DGGITQSPKYLFRKEGQNVTLSCEQNLNHDAMYWYRQDPGQGLRLIYYSQIVNDFQKGDIAEGYSVSREKKESFPLTVTSAQKNPTAFYLCASSINTGDYEQFFGPGTRLTVL.

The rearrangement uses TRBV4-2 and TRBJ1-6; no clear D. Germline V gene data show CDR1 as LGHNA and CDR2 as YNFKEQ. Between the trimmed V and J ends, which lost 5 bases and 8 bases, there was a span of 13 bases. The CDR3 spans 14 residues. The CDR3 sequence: CASSVIKRDSPLHF. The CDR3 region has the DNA TGTGCCAGCAGCGTCATAAAACGGGATTCACCCCTCCACTTT.

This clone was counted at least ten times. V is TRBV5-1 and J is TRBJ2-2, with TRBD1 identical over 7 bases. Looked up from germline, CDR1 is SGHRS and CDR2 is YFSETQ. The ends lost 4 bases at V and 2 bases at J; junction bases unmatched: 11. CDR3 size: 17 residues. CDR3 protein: CASSTITTGANTGELFF. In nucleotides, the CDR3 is TGCGCCAGCAGCACCATAACTACAGGGGCAAACACCGGGGAGCTGTTTTTT.

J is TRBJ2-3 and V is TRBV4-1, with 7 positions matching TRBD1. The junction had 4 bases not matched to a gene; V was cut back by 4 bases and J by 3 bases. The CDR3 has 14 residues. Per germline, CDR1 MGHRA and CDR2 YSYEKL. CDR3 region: CASSPDRATDTQYF. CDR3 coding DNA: TGCGCCAGCAGCCCCGACAGGGCAACAGATACGCAGTATTTT.

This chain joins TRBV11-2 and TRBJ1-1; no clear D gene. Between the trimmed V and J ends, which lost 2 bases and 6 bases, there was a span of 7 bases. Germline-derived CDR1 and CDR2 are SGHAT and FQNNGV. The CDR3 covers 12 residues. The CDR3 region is CASSLLYAEAFF. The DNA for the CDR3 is TGTGCCAGCAGCTTATTGTATGCTGAAGCTTTCTTT.

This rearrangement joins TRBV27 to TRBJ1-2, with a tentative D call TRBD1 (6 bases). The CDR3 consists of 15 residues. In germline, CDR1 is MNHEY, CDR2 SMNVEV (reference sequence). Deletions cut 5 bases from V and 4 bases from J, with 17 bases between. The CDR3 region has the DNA TGTGCCAGCAGTGTTAATCCGGGACAAAGCTATGGCTACACCTTC. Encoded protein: CASSVNPGQSYGYTF.

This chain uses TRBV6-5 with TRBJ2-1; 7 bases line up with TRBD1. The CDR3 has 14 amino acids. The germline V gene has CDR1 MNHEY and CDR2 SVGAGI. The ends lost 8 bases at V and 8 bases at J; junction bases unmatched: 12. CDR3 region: CASVPLTGSDEQFF. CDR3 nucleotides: TGTGCCAGCGTCCCCTTGACAGGGTCGGATGAGCAGTTCTTC.

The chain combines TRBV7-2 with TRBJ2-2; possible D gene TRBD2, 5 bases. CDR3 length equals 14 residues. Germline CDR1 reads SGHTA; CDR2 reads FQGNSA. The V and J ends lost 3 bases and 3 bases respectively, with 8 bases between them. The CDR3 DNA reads TGTGCCAGCAGCTTTATGAGGGACACCGGGGAGCTGTTTTTT. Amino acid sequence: CASSFMRDTGELFF.

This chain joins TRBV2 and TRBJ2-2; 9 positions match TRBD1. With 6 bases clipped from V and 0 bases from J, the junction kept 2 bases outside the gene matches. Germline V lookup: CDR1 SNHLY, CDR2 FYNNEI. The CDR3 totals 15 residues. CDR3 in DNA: TGTGCCAGCAGAGGACAGGGGTCGAACACCGGGGAGCTGTTTTTT. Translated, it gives CASRGQGSNTGELFF.